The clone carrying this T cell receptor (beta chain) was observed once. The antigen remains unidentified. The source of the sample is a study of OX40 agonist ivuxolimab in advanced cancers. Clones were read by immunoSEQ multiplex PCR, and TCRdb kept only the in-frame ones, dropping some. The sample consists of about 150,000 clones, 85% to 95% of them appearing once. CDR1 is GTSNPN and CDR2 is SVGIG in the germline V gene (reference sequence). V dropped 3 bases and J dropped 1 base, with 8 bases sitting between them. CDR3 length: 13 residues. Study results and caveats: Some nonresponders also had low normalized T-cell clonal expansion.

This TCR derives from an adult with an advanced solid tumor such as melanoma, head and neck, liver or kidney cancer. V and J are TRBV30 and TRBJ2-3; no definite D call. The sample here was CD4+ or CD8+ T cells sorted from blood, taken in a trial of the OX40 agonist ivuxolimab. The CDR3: CAWRAVGTDTQYF. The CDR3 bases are TGTGCCTGGAGGGCGGTCGGCACAGATACGCAGTATTTT.